The next 19 T cell receptor beta chains were all read from a single sample in a study of beta chain features in type 1 diabetes. Study-level results: Researchers report that Type 1 diabetes patients had moderately but significantly shorter TCRB CDR3s across all four CD4+ subsets.

These receptors lack a known antigen. All of the isolated RNA was reverse transcribed, so expressed TCRB transcripts were sequenced. The assay was immunoSEQ multiplex PCR, and TCRdb's table has in-frame clones only and misses some. The sample shows some 160,000 clones, around 9% of them seen only once. The sample consisted of central memory CD4+ T cells from blood. Receptors were obtained from a woman aged 25-40 years with type 1 diabetes.

The genes are TRBV21-1 and TRBJ2-3; TRBD2 is the table's D call, not checked against the DNA. TRBV21-1 is an annotated pseudogene. CDR3 length: 18 residues. CDR3 protein: CASTGLLYPFESTDTQYF. The CDR3 nucleotides read TGTGCCAGCACCGGACTTTTATACCCCTTCGAAAGCACAGATACGCAGTATTTT.

This clone was detected a few times. The CDR3 here is CASREGGNTGELFF. In DNA form, the CDR3 reads TGCGCCAGCAGGGAAGGGGGAAACACCGGGGAGCTGTTTTTT. This chain joins TRBV5-1 and TRBJ2-2, with D possibly TRBD1 on 6 matching bases. CDR1 and CDR2 (germline): SGHRS, YFSETQ. V shed 5 bases and J shed 2 bases, with 10 bases lying between them. The CDR3 is 14 residues long.

This clone has just a few counts. This chain connects TRBV11-1 to TRBJ1-5; D is unresolved. Germline V gene data show CDR1 as SGHAT and CDR2 as FQDESV (reference sequence). This CDR3 is built from 13 residues. V was pared by 3 bases and J by 5 bases, with 8 bases between. The CDR3 DNA sequence: TGTGCCAGCAGCTTTAAGGAGGATCAGCCCCAGCATTTT. It is translated as CASSFKEDQPQHF.

This clone occurred a few times. This chain connects TRBV27 to TRBJ2-3; D gene uncertain. Deletions cut 6 bases from V and 0 bases from J, with 13 bases between. CDR1 is MNHEY and CDR2 is SMNVEV in the germline V gene (reference sequence). This CDR3 contains 15 residues. CDR3 region: CASRPPGSSTDTQYF. Written as DNA, the CDR3 is TGTGCCAGCAGGCCCCCGGGTTCTAGCACAGATACGCAGTATTTT.

This clone was recorded a few times. This chain links TRBV29-1 with TRBJ1-2; TRBD1 matches at 9 bases. V was pared by 4 bases and J by 7 bases, with 7 bases of the junction left unmatched. Germline V gene data show CDR1 as SQVTM and CDR2 as ANQGSEA. CDR3 size: 13 residues. The CDR3 DNA sequence: TGCAGCGTTGTACCACAGGGGGCAGGTGGCTACACCTTC. Residues: CSVVPQGAGGYTF.

The rearrangement joins TRBV4-2 to TRBJ2-1, with 8 nucleotides matching TRBD2. The germline CDR1 and CDR2 sequences are LGHNA and YNFKEQ. The trim removed 6 bases at V and 6 bases at J, leaving 7 bases unmatched. This CDR3 region has 14 residues. The CDR3 spells CASRRQRGLNEQFF. The CDR3 DNA is TGTGCCAGCAGGCGCCAGCGGGGGCTCAATGAGCAGTTCTTC.

A word on this clone: The same CDR3 is also encoded by other DNA sequences in this sample. The chain has TRBV29-1 and TRBJ2-5; D may be TRBD1 (6 bases). This CDR3 comprises 12 residues. The germline CDR1 and CDR2 sequences are SQVTM and ANQGSEA. V lost 5 bases and J 2 bases, leaving 9 bases between the germline ends. This CDR3 is CSVTGTQETQYF. The CDR3 DNA is TGCAGCGTTACCGGGACACAAGAGACCCAGTACTTC.

The CDR3 protein is CASSPPQGRSYGYTF. Here the CDR3 DNA reads TGTGCCAGCTCACCGCCACAGGGTAGGAGTTATGGCTACACCTTC. V and J are TRBV18 and TRBJ1-2, with TRBD1 as a possible D gene (6 bases). Trimming removed 3 bases at V and 5 bases at J, with 16 bases between. Germline CDR1 reads KGHSH; CDR2 reads LQKENI. CDR3 length equals 15 residues.

The chain has TRBV30 and TRBJ1-2; 9 bases are a match to TRBD1. The CDR3 loop spans 14 amino acids. Germline CDR1 GTSNPN, CDR2 SVGIG (reference sequence). V dropped 3 bases and J dropped 4; count of bases not matched to a gene: 6. The CDR3 sequence is CAWRDRGRPYGYTF. CDR3 nucleotides: TGTGCCTGGAGGGACAGGGGAAGGCCCTATGGCTACACCTTC.

V is TRBV9 and J is TRBJ2-5; D gene uncertain. CDR1 and CDR2 (germline): SGDLS, YYNGEE. This CDR3 comprises 13 residues. The V and J ends lost 0 bases and 3 bases respectively, with 6 bases between them. CDR3 sequence reads: CASSVGSEETQYF. CDR3 DNA sequence: TGTGCCAGCAGCGTAGGGTCGGAAGAGACCCAGTACTTC.

The chain employs TRBV10-3 and TRBJ2-1; tentative D call: TRBD2 (6 bases). Germline V gene lookup returns CDR1 ENHRY and CDR2 SYGVKD. V was pared by 4 bases and J by 4 bases, with 14 bases between. There are 15 residues in the CDR3. For the CDR3, the DNA is TGTGCCATCAGTGTTGTGGAGGGCGATTACAATGAGCAGTTCTTC. It translates to CAISVVEGDYNEQFF.

J is TRBJ2-7 and V is TRBV11-2; maybe TRBD1 (6 bases). The V and J ends lost 10 bases and 0 bases respectively, with 13 bases between them. CDR1 and CDR2 from the germline V gene are SGHAT and FQNNGV. The CDR3 sequence is 13 residues long. The CDR3 loop reads CAMGHLPSYEQYF. The CDR3 DNA reads TGTGCCATGGGACACCTTCCCTCCTACGAGCAGTACTTC.

The rearrangement links TRBV11-2 to TRBJ2-7; 10 bases match TRBD2. Unmatched junction bases numbered 7, after V lost 3 bases and J lost 5 bases. The CDR3 covers 15 residues. CDR1 and CDR2 from the germline V gene are SGHAT and FQNNGV. CDR3 bases: TGTGCCAGCAGCTTGAGGGGGACTAGCGCTAACGAGCAGTACTTC. Its translation: CASSLRGTSANEQYF.

This clone has just a few counts. This sequence joins TRBV4-1 and TRBJ2-1, with D maybe TRBD2 (6 bases). This CDR3 region has 18 residues. CDR1 and CDR2 (germline): MGHRA, YSYEKL. V lost 1 base, J lost 4 bases, and 20 bases lay in between. The CDR3, as DNA: TGCGCCAGCAGCCAAGTGGCCCGCGACCTTCGGGGGTACAATGAGCAGTTCTTC. It is translated as CASSQVARDLRGYNEQFF.

This clone was found a few times. The chain joins TRBV4-1 to TRBJ2-7; 9 bases agree with TRBD1. J gave up 4 bases and V 1 base, and 14 bases lay outside the gene matches. Germline-derived CDR1 and CDR2 are MGHRA and YSYEKL. The CDR3 covers 18 residues. The CDR3 loop reads CASSQGLLATGGNYEQYF. In DNA form, the CDR3 reads TGCGCCAGCAGCCAAGGACTCTTAGCGACAGGGGGTAATTACGAGCAGTACTTC.

This clone was recorded a few times. The V and J genes are TRBV5-1 and TRBJ1-2; D might be TRBD1 (6 bases). V was clipped by 0 bases and J by 4 bases, with 13 bases between them. Germline loops: CDR1 SGHRS, CDR2 YFSETQ. The CDR3 contains 15 residues. The CDR3 reads CASSLEGEVGYGYTF. The CDR3 DNA follows: TGCGCCAGCAGCTTGGAGGGGGAAGTGGGCTATGGCTACACCTTC. Filled out from reference TRBV5-1 and TRBJ1-2, the complete variable domain reads KAGVTQTPRYLIKTRGQQVTLSCSPISGHRSVSWYQQTPGQGLQFLFEYFSETQRNKGNFPGRFSGRQFSNSRSEMNVSTLELGDSALYLCASSLEGEVGYGYTFGSGTRLTVV.

The chain links TRBV29-1 to TRBJ1-1; 7 bases map to TRBD1. The V and J ends lost 4 bases and 0 bases, in that order; junction bases with no gene match: 2. Germline V lookup: CDR1 SQVTM, CDR2 ANQGSEA. The CDR3 contains 13 residues. CDR3 residues: CSVGGTVNTEAFF. The CDR3 nucleotides read TGCAGCGTTGGGGGGACAGTGAACACTGAAGCTTTCTTT.

This clone was observed at least ten times. The chain is built from TRBV4-1 and TRBJ2-3, with TRBD2 matching over 11 bases. This CDR3 is 16 amino acids long. Germline loops: CDR1 MGHRA, CDR2 YSYEKL. Trimming removed 0 bases from V and 6 bases from J; junction bases left unmatched: 5. The CDR3 sequence is CASSQELAGDLDTQYF. Written as DNA, the CDR3 is TGCGCCAGCAGCCAAGAACTAGCGGGAGACCTCGATACGCAGTATTTT.

This clone was observed a handful of times. V is TRBV18 and J is TRBJ1-2, with 7 positions matching TRBD1. V was clipped by 3 bases and J by 2 bases; unmatched bases: 18. Germline assignment: CDR1 KGHSH and CDR2 LQKENI. This CDR3 comprises 19 residues. Here the CDR3 reads CASSPPQGIGTVRNYGYTF. The CDR3 region has the DNA TGTGCCAGCTCACCCCCCCAAGGCATCGGGACAGTCAGAAACTATGGCTACACCTTC.